These 25 T cell receptor beta chains were all obtained from the same sample, sequenced in a study of molecular identifiers for immune sequencing clone quantification. TCRdb reprocessed the PCR reads via MiXCR and lists one record per CDR3 protein. The sample has roughly 86,000 distinct CDR3 sequences; under 20% are singletons. The sequenced sample was naive CD8+ T cells from blood, with Jurkat cell RNA spiked in. Subset given: FACS-sorted CD8+CD4-CCR7+CD45RA+ naive T cells. Receptors originate from a human donor in good health. Some libraries in this study had Jurkat cell RNA spiked in.

At least ten counts were recorded for this clonotype. V is TRBV3-1 and J is TRBJ1-5, with D possibly matching TRBD1 (6 bases). The V and J ends lost 0 bases and 5 bases respectively, with 17 bases between them. The V gene's germline CDR1 is LGHDT and CDR2 YNNKEL (reference sequence). The CDR3 loop spans 17 amino acids. DNA of the CDR3: TGTGCCAGCAGCCAAGACGGGGGCAGGGATGCCGATCAGCCCCAGCATTTT. Translating it yields CASSQDGGRDADQPQHF.

This clonotype was seen ten or more times. The chain recombines TRBV12-3 or TRBV12-4 with TRBJ2-3, with 7 nucleotides matching TRBD1. Losses at the gene ends were 7 bases for V and 0 bases for J; bases not matched to a gene: 7. The CDR3 totals 15 residues. In DNA form, the CDR3 reads TGTGCCAGCAAAAGGACAGGCTCTAGCACAGATACGCAGTATTTT. Residues: CASKRTGSSTDTQYF.

This clonotype was counted ten times or more. The chain links TRBV29-1 to TRBJ2-1, with D tentatively TRBD2 (5 bases). Looked up from germline, CDR1 is SQVTM and CDR2 is ANQGSEA. CDR3 length: 14 amino acids. Trimming pared 1 base from V and 7 bases from J, leaving 14 bases between. CDR3 bases: TGCAGCGTTGAAGTGGGGAGCCCGTGGAATGAGCAGTTCTTC. Amino acids: CSVEVGSPWNEQFF.

In regard to this clonotype: Being one base from a much bigger clone, this may be a read error. This chain links TRBV29-1 with TRBJ2-1, with D possibly matching TRBD1 (6 bases). Germline values: CDR1 SQVTM, CDR2 ANQGSEA. The CDR3 covers 11 residues. The CDR3 sequence: CGVVTGYEQFF. DNA of the CDR3: TGCGGCGTTGTCACAGGGTACGAGCAGTTCTTC.

This clonotype was counted many times. The chain couples TRBV19 to TRBJ1-1; possible D gene TRBD1, 5 bases. The V gene lost 6 bases and the J gene lost 2 bases, with 13 bases spanning the gap. CDR3 length: 14 residues. Per the germline V gene, CDR1 is LNHDA and CDR2 is SQIVND (reference sequence). The chain's CDR3 is CASRFQGTNTEAFF. The DNA for the CDR3 is TGTGCCAGTAGGTTCCAGGGAACTAACACTGAAGCTTTCTTT.

In the case of this clonotype: Given a much more abundant clone one base away, this may be a read error. The rearrangement joins TRBV7-2 to TRBJ2-2, with D possibly TRBD2 on 5 matching bases. CDR1 and CDR2 (germline): SGHTA, FQGNSA. The CDR3 extends over 14 amino acids. DNA of the CDR3: TGTGCCAGCAGCTTACTAACGAACACCGGGGAGCTGCTTTTT. It is translated as CASSLLTNTGELLF.

This clonotype was seen ten or more times. The gene calls are TRBV14 and TRBJ2-1; no clear D gene. This CDR3 has 15 amino acids. Trimming took 0 bases from V and 8 from J, leaving 14 bases between them. Germline CDR1 and CDR2: SGHDN and FVKESK. Here the CDR3 DNA reads TGTGCCAGCAGCCAAGATCCACAATTATGGCATGAGCAGTTCTTC. Its protein product is CASSQDPQLWHEQFF.

The table lists this clonotype with many counts. The chain joins TRBV7-2 to TRBJ1-5; no firm D call. Trimming took 2 bases from V and 11 from J, leaving 19 bases between them. The CDR3 has 15 residues. Looked up from germline, CDR1 is SGHTA and CDR2 is FQGNSA. The CDR3 DNA is TGTGCCAGCAGCTTAACGGCCGGCCCGATTGAAGCCCAGCATTTT. Translating gives CASSLTAGPIEAQHF.

This clonotype was seen many times. CDR3 sequence (DNA): TGCAGTGCTAGAGATCAGGCTAGCGGGAGGGTAGATGAGCAGTTCTTC. Its translation: CSARDQASGRVDEQFF. The gene calls are TRBV20-1 and TRBJ2-1, with 12 bases identical to TRBD2. The CDR3 loop spans 16 amino acids. Germline V lookup: CDR1 DFQATT, CDR2 SNEGSKA (reference sequence). The V and J ends lost 0 bases and 8 bases, in that order; junction bases with no gene match: 8.

A word on this clonotype: This may be a read error: a much more frequent sequence differs by one nucleotide. This rearrangement joins TRBV27 to TRBJ1-5; no clear D gene. The V end was cut by 5 bases, the J end by 4 bases, with 15 bases between. Germline values: CDR1 MNHEY, CDR2 SMNVEV (reference sequence). The CDR3 consists of 15 residues. The CDR3 sequence is CASSLALRENQPQHF. The DNA for the CDR3 is TGTGCCAGCAGTCTTGCGTTACGGGAGAATCAGCCCCAGCATTTT.

As to this clonotype: A clone one base away is much larger, so this may be a read error. CDR3 sequence reads: CASSLLEEKLLF. CDR3 DNA sequence: TGTGCCAGCAGCTTATTAGAGGAAAAACTGCTTTTT. The chain recombines TRBV7-9 with TRBJ1-4; D ambiguous. The CDR3 sequence is 12 residues long. Germline assignment: CDR1 SEHNR and CDR2 FQNEAQ (reference sequence). Drawing the rest from reference TRBV7-9 and TRBJ1-4, the complete variable domain is DTGVSQNPRHKITKRGQNVTFRCDPISEHNRLYWYRQTLGQGPEFLTYFQNEAQLEKSRLLSDRFSAERPKGSFSTLEIQRTEQGDSAMYLCASSLLEEKLLFGSGTQLSVL.

This clonotype has ten or more counts. A junction end diverges from the germline sequence, so it may reflect a read error. The genes are TRBV23-1 and TRBJ2-3; D is unresolved. TRBV23-1 is an ORF, and what it does is uncertain. This CDR3 is 9 amino acids long. CDR3 sequence: CASSQSSHF. CDR3 nucleotide sequence: TGCGCCAGCAGTCAATCCAGCCATTTT.

Many counts were recorded for this clonotype. V and J are TRBV20-1 and TRBJ1-4; 7 bases match TRBD1. The CDR3 is 17 residues long. The V and J ends lost 3 bases and 0 bases, in that order; junction bases with no gene match: 10. The germline V gene encodes CDR1 DFQATT and CDR2 SNEGSKA (reference sequence). The CDR3 here is CSAREVQGGPTNEKLFF. Here the CDR3 DNA reads TGCAGTGCTAGGGAGGTGCAGGGGGGACCAACTAATGAAAAACTGTTTTTT.

This clonotype was observed many times. The rearrangement uses TRBV19 and TRBJ2-3; no reliable D call. The CDR3 is 12 residues long. CDR1 and CDR2 (germline): LNHDA, SQIVND (reference sequence). V was cut by 7 bases and J by 0 bases, with 5 bases left in between. The CDR3 DNA reads TGTGCCAGTACAGGCAGCACAGATACGCAGTATTTT. Its translation: CASTGSTDTQYF.

This clonotype has ten or more counts. The chain carries TRBV12-3 or TRBV12-4 and TRBJ2-2; 8 positions agree with TRBD2. The CDR3 is made up of 16 amino acids. The V and J ends lost 5 bases and 1 base, in that order; junction bases with no gene match: 6. Here the CDR3 reads CASSLERGRNTGELFF. CDR3 bases: TGTGCCAGCAGTCTGGAGCGGGGGCGGAACACCGGGGAGCTGTTTTTT.

This clonotype has at least ten counts. The V and J genes are TRBV4-1 and TRBJ1-1, with D perhaps TRBD1 (6 bases). Germline-derived CDR1 and CDR2 are MGHRA and YSYEKL. The V gene lost 5 bases and the J gene lost 5 bases, with 12 bases spanning the gap. The length of the CDR3 is 13 residues. CDR3 bases: TGCGCCAGCAGCGTCCAGGGGAGGACTGAAGCTTTCTTT. This translates into CASSVQGRTEAFF.

This clonotype occurred many times. The chain recombines TRBV4-3 with TRBJ2-7; 9 nucleotides line up with TRBD2. The CDR3 is made up of 15 amino acids. With 1 base clipped from V and 7 bases from J, the junction kept 8 bases outside the gene matches. Germline values: CDR1 LGHNA, CDR2 YSLEER. The CDR3 coding sequence is TGCGCCAGCAGCCAAGTTTTGCGGGAGGGCCATGAGCAGTACTTC. Translated: CASSQVLREGHEQYF.

This clonotype was detected ten times or more. The V call is TRBV19, the J call TRBJ2-7; the match to TRBD1 covers 8 bases. Germline-derived CDR1 and CDR2 are LNHDA and SQIVND (reference sequence). Trimming took 1 base from V and 1 from J; bases not matched to a gene: 3. The length of the CDR3 is 15 residues. The CDR3 reads CASSIGTGISYEQYF. The CDR3 DNA reads as TGTGCCAGTAGTATAGGGACAGGGATATCCTACGAGCAGTACTTC. Drawing the rest from reference TRBV19 and TRBJ2-7, the complete variable domain is DGGITQSPKYLFRKEGQNVTLSCEQNLNHDAMYWYRQDPGQGLRLIYYSQIVNDFQKGDIAEGYSVSREKKESFPLTVTSAQKNPTAFYLCASSIGTGISYEQYFGPGTRLTVT.

This clonotype was picked up many times. The chain recombines TRBV27 with TRBJ2-2; the D is unclear. The CDR3 runs 13 residues. Germline assignment: CDR1 MNHEY and CDR2 SMNVEV (reference sequence). Trimming shortened V by 8 bases and J by 0 bases, and 7 bases separated the two germline ends. The CDR3 sequence is CASQGPNTGELFF. The CDR3 DNA reads TGTGCCAGCCAAGGACCGAACACCGGGGAGCTGTTTTTT.

This clonotype appeared many times. The chain carries TRBV2 and TRBJ1-5, with D hard to call. The CDR3 sequence is 15 residues long. CDR1 is SNHLY, CDR2 FYNNEI, per germline. Trimming stripped 8 bases from V and 0 bases from J, with 14 bases between. CDR3 loop: CASGNMAYSNQPQHF. The DNA of the CDR3 is TGTGCCAGCGGGAATATGGCCTATAGCAATCAGCCCCAGCATTTT. Full variable domain (rest looked up from reference TRBV2 and TRBJ1-5): EPEVTQTPSHQVTQMGQEVILRCVPISNHLYFYWYRQILGQKVEFLVSFYNNEISEKSEIFDDQFSVERPDGSNFTLKIRSTKLEDSAMYFCASGNMAYSNQPQHFGDGTRLSIL.

On this clonotype itself: A much larger clone lies one base from this, so it may be a read error. The chain carries TRBV7-9 and TRBJ2-7; 8 bases map to TRBD1. This CDR3 has 13 amino acids. Germline trimming cut 5 bases from V and 6 bases from J; bases unmatched to any gene: 6. The germline V gene has CDR1 SEHNR and CDR2 FQNEAQ (reference sequence). In DNA, the CDR3 is TGTGCCAGCAGCCTAACGGACAGGGTCGAGCAGTACTTC. Translated, it gives CASSLTDRVEQYF.

Details on this clonotype: A much bigger clone sits one base away, suggesting this may be a read error. It is likely a read error, because the conserved phenylalanine at the end of the CDR3 is missing. This chain joins TRBV27 and TRBJ2-1, with 11 bases identical to TRBD2. J was trimmed by 4 bases and V by 2 bases; bases with no gene match: 4. Germline V CDR1 and CDR2: MNHEY, SMNVEV (reference sequence). There are 16 residues in the CDR3. CDR3 DNA sequence: TGTGCCAGCAGTTTAAGTAGCGGGGGGGTGTACAATGAGCAGTTCCTC. Amino acid sequence: CASSLSSGGVYNEQFL.

The chain links TRBV30 to TRBJ2-6, with 12 bases aligning to TRBD2. CDR3 length: 18 amino acids. Germline V lookup: CDR1 GTSNPN, CDR2 SVGIG (reference sequence). Trimming at V came to 2 bases and at J to 4 bases, leaving 9 bases not matched to a gene. The CDR3 protein is CAWSPTSGGQSGANVLTF. DNA for the CDR3: TGTGCCTGGAGTCCAACTAGCGGGGGGCAGTCGGGGGCCAACGTCCTGACTTTC.

Many counts were recorded for this clonotype. The V and J genes are TRBV6-2 or TRBV6-3 and TRBJ1-5; D perhaps matches TRBD1 (6 bases). V was pared by 10 bases and J by 2 bases, with 9 bases between. This CDR3 spans 12 amino acids. In germline, CDR1 is MNHEY, CDR2 SVGEGT. The CDR3 DNA follows: TGTGCCACACGACAGGGCAATCAGCCCCAGCATTTT. Encoded protein: CATRQGNQPQHF.

The chain has TRBV5-6 and TRBJ2-7; no clear D gene. Germline V gives CDR1 SGHDT, CDR2 YYEEEE. V was cut by 0 bases and J by 3 bases, with 7 bases left in between. There are 13 residues in the CDR3. CDR3 bases: TGTGCCAGCAGCTTGGGGGATTACTACGAGCAGTACTTC. Translated: CASSLGDYYEQYF.